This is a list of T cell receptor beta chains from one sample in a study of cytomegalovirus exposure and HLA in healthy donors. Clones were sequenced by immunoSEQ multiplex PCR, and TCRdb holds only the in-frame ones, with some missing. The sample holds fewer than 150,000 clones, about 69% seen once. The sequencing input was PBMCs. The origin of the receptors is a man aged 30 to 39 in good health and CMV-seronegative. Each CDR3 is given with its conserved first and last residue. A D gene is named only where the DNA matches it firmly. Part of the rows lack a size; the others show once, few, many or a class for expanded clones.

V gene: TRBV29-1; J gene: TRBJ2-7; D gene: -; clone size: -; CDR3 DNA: TGCAGCGTTGATACAGGACCCTACGAGCAGTACTTC; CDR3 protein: CSVDTGPYEQYF
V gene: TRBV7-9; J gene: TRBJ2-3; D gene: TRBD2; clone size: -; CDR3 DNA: TGTGCCAGCAGCTTACAGGTCCTAGCGGGAGGTACCCGGGATACGCAGTATTTT; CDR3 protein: CASSLQVLAGGTRDTQYF
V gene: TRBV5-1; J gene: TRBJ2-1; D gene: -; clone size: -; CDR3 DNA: TGCGCCAGCAGCTTTGATTCAGGAGGGGATGAGCAGTTCTTC; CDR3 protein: CASSFDSGGDEQFF
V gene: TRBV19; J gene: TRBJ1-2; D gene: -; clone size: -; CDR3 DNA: TGTGCCAGTAGTATAAGTTATTCTGAGGGTCGGAACTATGGCTACACCTTC; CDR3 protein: CASSISYSEGRNYGYTF
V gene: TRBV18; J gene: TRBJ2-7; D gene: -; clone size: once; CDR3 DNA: TGTGCCAGCTCACAAGGGCGGGACTACGAGCAGTACTTC; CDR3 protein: CASSQGRDYEQYF
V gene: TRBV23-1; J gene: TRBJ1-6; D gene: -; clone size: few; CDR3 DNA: TGCGCCAGCAGTGGTCCCAGAGCCCGGTCGCTGACAGAGAATTCACCCCTCCACTTT; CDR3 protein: CASSGPRARSLTENSPLHF
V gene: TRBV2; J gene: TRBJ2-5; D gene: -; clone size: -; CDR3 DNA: TGTGCCAGCAGTCCCCGGGGAGGCGGGGTCCAAGAGACCCAGTACTTC; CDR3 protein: CASSPRGGGVQETQYF
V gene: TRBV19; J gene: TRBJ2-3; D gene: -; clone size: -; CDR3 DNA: TGTGCCAGTAGGGACAGACTCCGCACAGATACGCAGTATTTT; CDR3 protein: CASRDRLRTDTQYF
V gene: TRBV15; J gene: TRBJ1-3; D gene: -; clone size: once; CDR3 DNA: TGTGCCACCAGCAGAAGGACAGCCTTTGGAAACACCATATATTTT; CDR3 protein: CATSRRTAFGNTIYF
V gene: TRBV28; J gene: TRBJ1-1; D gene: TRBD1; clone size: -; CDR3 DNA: TGTGCCAGCAGCGCCCATTTAAACAGGGGCGGGAACACTGAAGCTTTCTTT; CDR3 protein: CASSAHLNRGGNTEAFF
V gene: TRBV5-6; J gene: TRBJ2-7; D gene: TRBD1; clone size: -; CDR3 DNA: TGTGCCAGCAGCTGGGACAGGGATAACTACGAGCAGTACTTC; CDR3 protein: CASSWDRDNYEQYF
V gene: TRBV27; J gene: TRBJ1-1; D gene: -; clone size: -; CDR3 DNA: TGTGCCAGCAGTCTCATGGAGGGCACTGAAGCTTTCTTT; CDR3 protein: CASSLMEGTEAFF
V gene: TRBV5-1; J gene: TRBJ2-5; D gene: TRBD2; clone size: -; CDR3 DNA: TGCGCCAGCAGCCCACTAGCGGGGGGGCTTCCAGAGACCCAGTACTTC; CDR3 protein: CASSPLAGGLPETQYF
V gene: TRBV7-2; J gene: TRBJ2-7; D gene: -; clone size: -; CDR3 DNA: TGTGCCAGCAGCTTGATTAGGGGGTCCTACGAGCAGTACTTC; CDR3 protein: CASSLIRGSYEQYF
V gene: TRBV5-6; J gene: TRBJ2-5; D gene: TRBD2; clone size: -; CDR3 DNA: TGTGCCAGCAGCTCACAGCGGGCGGGGGGAGAGACCCAGTACTTC; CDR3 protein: CASSSQRAGGETQYF
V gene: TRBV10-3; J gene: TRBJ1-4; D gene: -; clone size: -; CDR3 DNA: TGTGCCATCCGGGGTAATGAAAAACTGTTTTTT; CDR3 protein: CAIRGNEKLFF
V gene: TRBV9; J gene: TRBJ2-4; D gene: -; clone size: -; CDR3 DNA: TGTGCCAGCAGCGGTGGGGCTGGGGACATTCAGTACTTC; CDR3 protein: CASSGGAGDIQYF
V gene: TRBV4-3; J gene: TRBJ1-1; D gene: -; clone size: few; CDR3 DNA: TGCGCCAGCAGCCAACAGGGGTACGGCACTGAAGCTTTCTTT; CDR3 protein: CASSQQGYGTEAFF
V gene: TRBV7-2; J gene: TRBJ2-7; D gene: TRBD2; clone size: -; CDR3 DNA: TGTGCCAGCAGCCCCCGTGGGGGATTTGCGGGAGGGCGGGCCTACGAGCAGTACTTC; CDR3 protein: CASSPRGGFAGGRAYEQYF
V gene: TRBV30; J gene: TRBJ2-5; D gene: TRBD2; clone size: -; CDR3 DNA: TGTGCCTGGAGTAAACAGTTGGCGGGAGGGGAAGAGACCCAGTACTTC; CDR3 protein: CAWSKQLAGGEETQYF
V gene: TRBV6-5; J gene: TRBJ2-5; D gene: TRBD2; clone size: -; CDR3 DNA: TGTGCCAGCAGTCCCGGACTAGCGGGAGTGACGACCCAGTACTTC; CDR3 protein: CASSPGLAGVTTQYF
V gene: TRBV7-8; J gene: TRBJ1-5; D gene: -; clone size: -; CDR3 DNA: TGTGCCAGCGCTCCTTTTACCCGGGTCCCTAATCAGCCCCAGCATTTT; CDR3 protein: CASAPFTRVPNQPQHF
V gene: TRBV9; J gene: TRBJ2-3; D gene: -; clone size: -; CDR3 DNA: TGTGCCAGCAGCGTAGGGGCGCGATCTAGCACAGATACGCAGTATTTT; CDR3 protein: CASSVGARSSTDTQYF
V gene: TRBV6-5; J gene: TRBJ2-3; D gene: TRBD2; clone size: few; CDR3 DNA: TGTGCCAGCAGTAGCGGGGGGGCTAGCACAGATACGCAGTATTTT; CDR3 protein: CASSSGGASTDTQYF
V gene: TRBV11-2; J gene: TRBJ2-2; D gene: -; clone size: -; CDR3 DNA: TGTGCCAGCAGCCCAACGCCAATCGCGGGGGAGCTGTTTTTT; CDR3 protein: CASSPTPIAGELFF
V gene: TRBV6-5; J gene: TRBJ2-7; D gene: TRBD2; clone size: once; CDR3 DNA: TGTGCCAGCAGTTATTGGCTAGCGGGAGGCTACGAGCAGTACTTC; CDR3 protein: CASSYWLAGGYEQYF
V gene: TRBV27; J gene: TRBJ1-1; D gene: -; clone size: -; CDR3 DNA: TGTGCCACCGCGGACAGATACACTGAAGCTTTCTTT; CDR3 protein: CATADRYTEAFF
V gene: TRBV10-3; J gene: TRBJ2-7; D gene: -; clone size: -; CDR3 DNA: TGTGCCATCAACGAGGGAGCCCACTACGAGCAGTACTTC; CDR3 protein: CAINEGAHYEQYF
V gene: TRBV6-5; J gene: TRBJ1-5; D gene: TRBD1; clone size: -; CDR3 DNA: TGTGCCAGCAGTTACTCGGGACAGGCAAATCAGCCCCAGCATTTT; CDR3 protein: CASSYSGQANQPQHF
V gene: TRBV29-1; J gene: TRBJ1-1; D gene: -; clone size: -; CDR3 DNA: TGCAGCGTTGACTTCCGCCCGGGAGCTTTCTTT; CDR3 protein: CSVDFRPGAFF
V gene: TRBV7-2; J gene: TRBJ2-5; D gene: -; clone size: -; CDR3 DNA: TGTGCCAGCAGCACACAAACAGGGTACCAAGAGACCCAGTACTTC; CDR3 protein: CASSTQTGYQETQYF
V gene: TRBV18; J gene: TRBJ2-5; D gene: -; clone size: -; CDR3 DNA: TGTGCCAGCTCACCACGTCTGGGGCAGAACCAAGAGACCCAGTACTTC; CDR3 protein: CASSPRLGQNQETQYF
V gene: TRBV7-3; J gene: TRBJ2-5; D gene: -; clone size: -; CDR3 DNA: TGTGCCAGCAGCTTAACCCCGGACTACCACCAAGAGACCCAGTACTTC; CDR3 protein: CASSLTPDYHQETQYF
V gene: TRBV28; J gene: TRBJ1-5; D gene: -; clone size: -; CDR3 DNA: TGTGCCAGCAGTACGGGGAATCAGCCCCAGCATTTT; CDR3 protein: CASSTGNQPQHF